The 25 T cell receptor beta chains below all came from one sample that was sequenced in a study of shared clonotypes between healthy human individuals. Clones were read by immunoSEQ multiplex PCR, and TCRdb kept only the in-frame ones, dropping some. The repertoire holds approximately 340,000 clones, with 74% as singletons. Sequencing was performed on memory CD4+ T cells sorted from blood. Sample subset: CD45RA-negative fraction. Receptors originate from a man aged 25-40 years in good health.

V gene TRBV5-4 combines with J gene TRBJ1-2, with D perhaps TRBD1 (6 bases). CDR3 length: 15 residues. Germline lookup yields CDR1 SGHNT and CDR2 YYREEE (reference sequence). Trimming took 6 bases from V and 4 from J, leaving 19 bases between them. The DNA of the CDR3 is TGTGCCAGCACCGTGGGGAGGGGGGATGTCTATGGCTACACCTTC. Its protein product is CASTVGRGDVYGYTF.

The gene calls are TRBV28 and TRBJ2-7; TRBD2 is a possible D gene (5 bases). Trimming took off 4 bases at V and 5 bases at J, with 9 bases between the two ends. The CDR3 is 12 residues long. The V gene's germline CDR1 is MDHEN and CDR2 SYDVKM. The CDR3 loop reads CASSWGVDEQYF. The CDR3 nucleotides read TGTGCCAGCAGTTGGGGAGTCGACGAGCAGTACTTC. Based on the CDR3 plus reference TRBV28 and TRBJ2-7, the full variable domain is DVKVTQSSRYLVKRTGEKVFLECVQDMDHENMFWYRQDPGLGLRLIYFSYDVKMKEKGDIPEGYSVSREKKERFSLILESASTNQTSMYLCASSWGVDEQYFGPGTRLTVT.

The V call is TRBV7-2, the J call TRBJ2-7; TRBD2 aligns across 8 bases. The trim removed 1 base at V and 4 bases at J, leaving 3 bases unmatched. This CDR3 is built from 14 residues. CDR1 is SGHTA and CDR2 is FQGNSA in the germline V gene. Here the CDR3 DNA reads TGTGCCAGCAGCTTAGGGCGGGGGGTATACGAGCAGTACTTC. Protein product: CASSLGRGVYEQYF.

This sequence joins TRBV19 and TRBJ2-3; D is possibly TRBD2 (6 bases). Germline values: CDR1 LNHDA, CDR2 SQIVND (reference sequence). The length of the CDR3 is 13 residues. V was trimmed by 5 bases and J by 3 bases, leaving 9 bases between them. The CDR3 DNA follows: TGTGCCAGTAGTGGGAGGAATACAGATACGCAGTATTTT. Translated, it gives CASSGRNTDTQYF.

The chain couples TRBV29-1 to TRBJ2-2; TRBD1 agrees at 7 bases. The CDR3 length is 15 residues. In germline, CDR1 is SQVTM, CDR2 ANQGSEA. Trimming cost V 5 bases and J 4 bases; bases outside gene matches: 10. The DNA for the CDR3 is TGCAGCGTTACCATAGGGGGCGGATTCACCGGGGAGCTGTTTTTT. Residues: CSVTIGGGFTGELFF.

The CDR3 DNA sequence: TGTGCCAGCAGTATTTGGGACAAGGGAGCTTTCTTT. Protein: CASSIWDKGAFF. The chain carries TRBV28 and TRBJ1-1; the D gene is possibly TRBD1 (6 bases). The CDR3 loop spans 12 amino acids. Trimming cost V 5 bases and J 10 bases, with 14 bases left between them. Germline V gene lookup returns CDR1 MDHEN and CDR2 SYDVKM. Supplemented by reference TRBV28 and TRBJ1-1, the full variable domain reads DVKVTQSSRYLVKRTGEKVFLECVQDMDHENMFWYRQDPGLGLRLIYFSYDVKMKEKGDIPEGYSVSREKKERFSLILESASTNQTSMYLCASSIWDKGAFFGQGTRLTVV.

The chain couples TRBV5-4 to TRBJ2-1, with 10 nucleotides matching TRBD2. Germline V CDR1 and CDR2: SGHNT, YYREEE (reference sequence). The CDR3 runs 17 residues. After removal of 1 base from V and 9 bases from J, the junction contained 13 bases not matched to a gene. The CDR3 spells CASSLIVLAGAPPEQFF. The CDR3 DNA is TGTGCCAGCAGCTTGATCGTTCTAGCGGGAGCCCCCCCTGAGCAGTTCTTC.

This clone appeared a few times. J is TRBJ2-1 and V is TRBV5-1; D perhaps matches TRBD1 (6 bases). The CDR3 spans 13 residues. Trimming took off 4 bases at V and 5 bases at J, with 10 bases between the two ends. The germline gives CDR1 SGHRS, CDR2 YFSETQ. The CDR3, as DNA: TGCGCCAGCAGCGCCGGACAGAACAATGAGCAGTTCTTC. It yields the protein CASSAGQNNEQFF.

The chain is built from TRBV25-1 and TRBJ1-1, with D possibly TRBD1 on 6 matching bases. Germline CDR1 and CDR2: MGHDK and SYGVNS. The CDR3 is 15 residues long. The ends were cut back, 4 bases at V and 2 bases at J, with 14 bases in the middle. DNA for the CDR3: TGTGCCAGCAGTGGGACAGCTAAATCAAACACTGAAGCTTTCTTT. Amino acid sequence: CASSGTAKSNTEAFF.

This clone appeared many times. The gene calls are TRBV18 and TRBJ2-1; D remains unclear. The V end lost 2 bases, the J end lost 4 bases, and 12 bases lay between the germline ends. CDR1 and CDR2 from the germline V gene are KGHSH and LQKENI. This CDR3 is 15 amino acids long. This CDR3 reads CASSPNSAEYNEQFF. CDR3 in DNA: TGTGCCAGCTCACCAAATAGTGCGGAGTACAATGAGCAGTTCTTC.

This clone was counted at least ten times. The chain joins TRBV19 to TRBJ1-4; D uncertain. There are 15 residues in the CDR3. From germline, CDR1 is LNHDA and CDR2 SQIVND (reference sequence). V was shortened by 7 bases and J by 12 bases, with 24 bases between the two germline ends. The CDR3 DNA reads TGTGCCAGTACTACCGGACGGGCCGCGCGAAAGGAACTGTTTTTT. Translation gives CASTTGRAARKELFF. The variable domain in full, completed from reference TRBV19 and TRBJ1-4, reads DGGITQSPKYLFRKEGQNVTLSCEQNLNHDAMYWYRQDPGQGLRLIYYSQIVNDFQKGDIAEGYSVSREKKESFPLTVTSAQKNPTAFYLCASTTGRAARKELFFGSGTQLSVL.

V and J are TRBV29-1 and TRBJ1-4, with D possibly being TRBD1 (6 bases). Germline CDR1 is SQVTM and CDR2 is ANQGSEA. CDR3 length: 13 amino acids. The germline V and J ends were trimmed by 5 bases and 7 bases, with 14 bases remaining between them. Written as DNA, the CDR3 is TGCAGCGTTAACAGGGTAGATGGTGAAAAACTGTTTTTT. Amino acids: CSVNRVDGEKLFF.

This sequence joins TRBV2 and TRBJ1-4, with 8 nucleotides matching TRBD1. There are 15 residues in the CDR3. Germline-derived CDR1 and CDR2 are SNHLY and FYNNEI. V shed 6 bases, J shed 3 bases, and the junction held 6 bases outside the gene matches. The CDR3 loop is CASRGTGGANEKLFF. CDR3 sequence (DNA): TGTGCCAGCAGAGGAACAGGGGGAGCTAATGAAAAACTGTTTTTT.

The chain is built from TRBV4-1 and TRBJ2-5; unclear D gene. The V end lost 4 bases, the J end lost 3 bases, and 9 bases lay between the germline ends. CDR1 and CDR2 from the germline V gene are MGHRA and YSYEKL. This CDR3 is 13 amino acids long. CDR3 in amino acids: CASSPLHKETQYF. As DNA, the CDR3 is TGCGCCAGCAGCCCACTCCACAAAGAGACCCAGTACTTC.

CDR3 loop: CAISSVAEGKAFF. The DNA for the CDR3 is TGTGCCATCAGTTCGGTTGCCGAGGGCAAGGCTTTCTTT. This sequence joins TRBV10-3 and TRBJ1-1; D gene ambiguous. In germline, CDR1 is ENHRY, CDR2 SYGVKD. Trimming removed 5 bases at V and 11 bases at J, with 18 bases between. The CDR3 runs to 13 residues.

This chain links TRBV6-1 with TRBJ2-5; 8 nucleotides match TRBD1. CDR3 size: 13 residues. J was trimmed by 5 bases and V by 3 bases; bases with no gene match: 2. The V gene's germline CDR1 is MNHNS and CDR2 SASEGT. CDR3 coding DNA: TGTGCCAGCAGTGAGCAGGGGGCGGAGACCCAGTACTTC. This encodes CASSEQGAETQYF.

V and J are TRBV2 and TRBJ1-2, with 9 positions matching TRBD1. CDR1 is SNHLY, CDR2 FYNNEI, per germline. J was trimmed by 6 bases and V by 7 bases; bases with no gene match: 12. The CDR3 sequence is 15 residues long. The CDR3 sequence is CASTWTGVSRDGYTF. The CDR3 region has the DNA TGTGCCAGCACCTGGACAGGGGTGTCGCGGGATGGCTACACCTTC.

This clone was seen only a few times. The J gene is TRBJ2-7, the V gene TRBV27; TRBD1 is a possible D gene (6 bases). Trimming removed 0 bases at V and 1 base at J, with 13 bases between. The CDR3 has 16 amino acids. Germline-derived CDR1 and CDR2 are MNHEY and SMNVEV (reference sequence). CDR3 DNA sequence: TGTGCCAGCAGTTTATCATCGGCGGACAGATCCTACGAGCAGTACTTC. Protein: CASSLSSADRSYEQYF.

V and J are TRBV5-1 and TRBJ2-6, with D possibly matching TRBD1 (5 bases). The CDR3 extends over 16 amino acids. The V gene lost 4 bases and the J gene lost 4 bases, with 15 bases spanning the gap. Germline CDR1 and CDR2: SGHRS and YFSETQ. The CDR3 sequence: CASSPDQGSGANVLTF. The CDR3 nucleotides are TGCGCCAGCAGCCCGGATCAGGGTTCAGGGGCCAACGTCCTGACTTTC.

CDR3 coding DNA: TGTGCCAGCAGCTTGGCCGGACCCCCAAACGAGCAGTACTTC. Amino acid sequence: CASSLAGPPNEQYF. The chain combines TRBV5-4 with TRBJ2-7, with D hard to call. The V gene's germline CDR1 is SGHNT and CDR2 YYREEE (reference sequence). V lost 0 bases to trimming and J lost 5 bases, with 12 bases between them. The CDR3 is 14 amino acids.

In its sample, this clone was seen a few times. The junction does not match germline at one end; this may be a read error. V gene TRBV10-3 combines with J gene TRBJ2-5; D remains ambiguous. CDR3 length equals 12 residues. The germline gives CDR1 ENHRY, CDR2 SYGVKD. The CDR3 coding sequence is TGTGCCACCAGTGGCACAGCTGAGACCCAGTACTTC. As protein: CATSGTAETQYF.

The gene calls are TRBV6-6 and TRBJ2-7; no definite D call. The CDR3 spans 12 residues. In germline, CDR1 is MNHNY, CDR2 SVGAGI (reference sequence). Trimming removed 1 base at V and 2 bases at J, with 3 bases between. CDR3 nucleotides: TGTGCCAGCAGTTACTTAACCTACGAGCAGTACTTC. This sequence encodes CASSYLTYEQYF.

This chain connects TRBV7-6 to TRBJ2-1, with a weak D call TRBD2 (6 bases). Germline loops: CDR1 SGHVS, CDR2 FNYEAQ. Trimming stripped 2 bases from V and 7 bases from J, with 12 bases between. The CDR3 contains 14 residues. The CDR3 DNA is TGTGCCAGCAGCTTAACGGGAGTATCGAATGAGCAGTTCTTC. Translation gives CASSLTGVSNEQFF.

The chain links TRBV27 to TRBJ2-3; D possibly uses TRBD1 or TRBD2 (5 bases each). The CDR3 is 17 amino acids. Per the germline V gene, CDR1 is MNHEY and CDR2 is SMNVEV (reference sequence). Trimming took 0 bases from V and 5 from J, leaving 18 bases between them. CDR3 sequence reads: CASSLSTGRQQIDTQYF. The CDR3 DNA reads TGTGCCAGCAGTTTATCGACGGGGCGACAACAGATAGATACGCAGTATTTT.

The chain uses TRBV11-2 and TRBJ1-1, with TRBD1 matching over 10 bases. Trimming removed 4 bases from V and 3 bases from J; junction bases left unmatched: 2. The CDR3 runs to 14 residues. Looked up from germline, CDR1 is SGHAT and CDR2 is FQNNGV. CDR3 in DNA: TGTGCCAGCAGCTCGGGACAGGGGCACACTGAAGCTTTCTTT. As protein: CASSSGQGHTEAFF.